This entry features one TCR beta chain sequence. The CDR3 totals 15 residues. V was clipped by 2 bases and J by 3 bases; unmatched bases: 4. Germline V gene data show CDR1 as MGHRA and CDR2 as YSYEKL. The data belong to a study of blood T cell repertoires in COVID-19. As for the study in general: Sources were T cells, B-cell-depleted T cells, or PBMCs; the material itself was cDNA or gDNA.

Original methodology: Estimated nucleated cell counts came from reference gene primer amplification. TCRdb's copy holds only in-frame clones and misses some; the assay was immunoSEQ multiplex PCR. The V and J calls and the clone size are those of that table, but D and trimming were determined from the DNA. The sample lists hundreds of thousands of clones; roughly 86% were seen once. The chain recombines TRBV4-1 with TRBJ1-5; 7 bases map to TRBD1. The receptor was derived from a woman in her fifties or sixties with COVID-19, enrolled during active disease. Sequenced: peripheral blood. CDR3: CASSQKTGSNQPQHF. DNA of the CDR3: TGCGCCAGCAGCCAAAAGACAGGGTCCAATCAGCCCCAGCATTTT.